The clone carrying this T cell receptor beta chain has a handful of counts. Researchers gathered lesional scalp punch biopsies and peripheral blood from patients with alopecia areata. This entry belongs to a study of CD8+ T cells in alopecia areata. Turning to the study itself: After 6 to 18 months of tofacitinib, follow-up continued 6 months off drug.

V lost 0 bases, J lost 7 bases, and 22 bases lay in between. This CDR3 is built from 17 residues. Germline lookup yields CDR1 SQVTM and CDR2 ANQGSEA. Reverse transcription of extracted RNA yielded cDNA, which provided the sequencing template. Method: immunoSEQ multiplex PCR; TCRdb's copy keeps in-frame clones and lacks some. This table holds about 97,000 clones, roughly two fifths found once. The clonotype was recovered from a human donor with alopecia areata. The sample comprised CD4+ T cells sorted from blood. The rearrangement uses TRBV29-1 and TRBJ2-1, with a tentative D call TRBD2 (6 bases). The CDR3 reads CSVEDKTRAIGSNEQFF. In DNA, the CDR3 is TGCAGCGTTGAAGATAAGACTAGGGCAATAGGGTCGAATGAGCAGTTCTTC.